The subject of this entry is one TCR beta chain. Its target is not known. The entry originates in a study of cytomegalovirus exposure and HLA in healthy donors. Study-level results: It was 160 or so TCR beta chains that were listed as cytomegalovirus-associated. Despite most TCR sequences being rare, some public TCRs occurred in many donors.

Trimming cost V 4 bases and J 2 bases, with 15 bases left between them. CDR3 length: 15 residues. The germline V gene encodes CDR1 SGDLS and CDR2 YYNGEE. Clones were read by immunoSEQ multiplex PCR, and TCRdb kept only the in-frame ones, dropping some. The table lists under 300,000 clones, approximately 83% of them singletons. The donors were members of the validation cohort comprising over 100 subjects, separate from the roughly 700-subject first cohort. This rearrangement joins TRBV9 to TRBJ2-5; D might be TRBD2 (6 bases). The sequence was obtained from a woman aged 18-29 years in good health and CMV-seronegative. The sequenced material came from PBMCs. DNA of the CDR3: TGTGCCAGCAGCCTCGATTGGGGGGAACAAGAGACCCAGTACTTC. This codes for CASSLDWGEQETQYF.